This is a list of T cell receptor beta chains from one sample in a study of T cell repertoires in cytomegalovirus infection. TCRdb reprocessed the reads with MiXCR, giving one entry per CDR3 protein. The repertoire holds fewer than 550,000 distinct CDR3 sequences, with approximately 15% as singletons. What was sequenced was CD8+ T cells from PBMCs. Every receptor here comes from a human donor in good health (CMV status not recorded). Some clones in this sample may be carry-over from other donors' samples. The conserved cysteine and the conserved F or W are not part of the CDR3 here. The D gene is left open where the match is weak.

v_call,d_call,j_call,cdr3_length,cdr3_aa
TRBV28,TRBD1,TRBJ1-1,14,ASSLSPGGIRIEAF
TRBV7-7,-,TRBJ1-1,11,ASSKTQGTEAF
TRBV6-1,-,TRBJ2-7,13,ASSASIRKVYEQY
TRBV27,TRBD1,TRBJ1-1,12,ASSLGQANTEAF
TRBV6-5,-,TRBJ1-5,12,ASSYSGSRQPQH
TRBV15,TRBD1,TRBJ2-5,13,ATSKPSTGLETQY
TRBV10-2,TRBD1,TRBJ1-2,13,ASRLDRPGVRGYT
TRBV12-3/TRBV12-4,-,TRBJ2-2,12,ASRALGNTGELF
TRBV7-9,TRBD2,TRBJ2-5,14,ASSPPLGLAGETQY
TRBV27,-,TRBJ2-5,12,ASSFGRDQETQY
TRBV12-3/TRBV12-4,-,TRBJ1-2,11,ASSLGWGVGYT
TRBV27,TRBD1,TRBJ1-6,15,ASSFNKGTDYNSPLH
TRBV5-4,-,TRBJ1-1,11,ASSWDRYTEAF
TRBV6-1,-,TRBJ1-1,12,ASSELGENTEAF
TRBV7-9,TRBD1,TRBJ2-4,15,ASSYGDLVRQGNIQY
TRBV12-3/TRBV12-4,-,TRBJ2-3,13,ASSMGLRMADTQY
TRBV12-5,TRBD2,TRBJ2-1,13,ASAFGLAGVDEQF
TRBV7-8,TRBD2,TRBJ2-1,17,ASSFGLAGGPPTYNEQF
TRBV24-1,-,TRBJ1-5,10,ATSDSNQPQH
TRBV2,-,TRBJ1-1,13,ASSDTGPMSAEAF
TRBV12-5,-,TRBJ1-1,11,ASGPPGHTEAF
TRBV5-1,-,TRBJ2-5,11,ASSPTAGKAQY
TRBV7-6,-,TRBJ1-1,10,ARDDGKTEAF
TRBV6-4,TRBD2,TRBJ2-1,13,ASSILAGVLYEQF
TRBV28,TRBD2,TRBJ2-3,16,ASSPDRWTSGTTDTQY
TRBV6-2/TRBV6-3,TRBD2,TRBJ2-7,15,ASSYSRASGRSYEQY
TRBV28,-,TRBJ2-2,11,ASSDFDTGELF
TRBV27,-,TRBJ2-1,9,ASRRSNEQF
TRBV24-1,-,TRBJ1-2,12,ATSHLRAAYGYT
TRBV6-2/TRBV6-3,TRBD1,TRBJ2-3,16,ASSYPGTGGKGTDTQY
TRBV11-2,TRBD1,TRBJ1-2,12,ASSLGGGSYGYT
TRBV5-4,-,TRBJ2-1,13,ASRSTSGSYNEQF
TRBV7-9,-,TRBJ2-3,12,ASSSSLGTDTQY
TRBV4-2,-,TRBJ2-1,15,ASSQELEGPTNNEQF
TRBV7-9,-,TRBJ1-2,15,ASSLVSRRSFNYGYT
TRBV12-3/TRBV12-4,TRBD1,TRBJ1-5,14,ASRARTGDSNQPQH
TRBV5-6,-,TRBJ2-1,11,ASSTGTHSEQF
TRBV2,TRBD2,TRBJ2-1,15,ASPGTSGRSSYNEQF
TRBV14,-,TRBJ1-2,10,ASSPNVHGYT
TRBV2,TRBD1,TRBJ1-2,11,ATPGQGAGGYT
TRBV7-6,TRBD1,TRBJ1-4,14,ASSLVTGTALEKLF
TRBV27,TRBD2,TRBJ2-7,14,ASSIAGGALVYEQY
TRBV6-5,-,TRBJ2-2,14,ASSRFRVRCTGELF
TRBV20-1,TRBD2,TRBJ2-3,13,SARDFLAGVDTQY
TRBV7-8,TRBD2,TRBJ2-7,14,ASSLELAGGSSEQY
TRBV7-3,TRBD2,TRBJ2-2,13,ASSPAGGATGELF
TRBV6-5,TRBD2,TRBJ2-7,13,ATRTPSGGMYEQY
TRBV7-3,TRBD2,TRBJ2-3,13,ASSTAGGPTDTQY
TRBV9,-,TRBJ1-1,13,ASSASTALNTEAF